These T cell receptor beta chains were read from a single sample in a study of cytomegalovirus exposure and HLA in healthy donors. Libraries were prepared by immunoSEQ multiplex PCR; TCRdb keeps only in-frame clonotypes and omits some of them. The listing records fewer than 150,000 clones. Sequencing was carried out using PBMCs. The origin of the receptors is a woman aged 55-70 years in good health and CMV-seronegative. Each CDR3 is given with its conserved first and last residue. The D gene is left open where the match is weak.

CASVERASYEQYF,TGTGCCAGCGTGGAGCGGGCCTCCTACGAGCAGTACTTC,-,TRBJ2-7,TRBV2
CASIPRGVEVYGYTF,TGTGCCAGCATCCCCCGGGGGGTGGAAGTTTATGGCTACACCTTC,-,TRBJ1-2,TRBV2
CSARENYEQFF,TGCAGTGCTAGAGAGAACTATGAGCAGTTCTTC,-,TRBJ2-1,TRBV20-1
CASSTAGGGSYEQYF,TGTGCCAGCAGCACCGCGGGGGGCGGGTCCTACGAGCAGTACTTC,TRBD2,TRBJ2-7,TRBV7-2
CATSGDRGRPYSNQPQHF,TGTGCCACCAGCGGGGACAGGGGGCGCCCATATAGCAATCAGCCCCAGCATTTT,TRBD1,TRBJ1-5,TRBV15
CATSLEKAQPQHF,TGTGCCACCAGCCTAGAAAAAGCTCAGCCCCAGCATTTT,-,TRBJ1-5,TRBV15
CASSFRQNPPMGGEQYF,TGTGCCAGCAGCTTCCGGCAAAATCCCCCCATGGGGGGCGAGCAGTACTTC,-,TRBJ2-7,TRBV7-8
CASSIGRDPGQDYEQYF,TGTGCCAGTAGTATTGGCCGGGACCCGGGACAGGATTACGAGCAGTACTTC,TRBD1,TRBJ2-7,TRBV19
CAWSGGNTQYF,TGTGCCTGGAGTGGGGGCAATACGCAGTATTTT,-,TRBJ2-3,TRBV30
CASSTQQGPYGYTF,TGTGCCAGCAGCACTCAACAGGGTCCCTATGGCTACACCTTC,-,TRBJ1-2,TRBV5-6
CASRPHPGTGASGANVLTF,TGTGCCAGTAGACCCCACCCCGGGACAGGGGCCTCTGGGGCCAACGTCCTGACTTTC,TRBD1,TRBJ2-6,TRBV19
CAGTGTSGREQYF,TGTGCCGGAACCGGGACTAGCGGGAGGGAGCAGTACTTC,TRBD2,TRBJ2-7,TRBV6-1
CASSPSGRAVNEQFF,TGTGCCAGCAGTCCTAGCGGGAGGGCCGTCAATGAGCAGTTCTTC,TRBD2,TRBJ2-1,TRBV7-9
CARGGALYEQYF,TGTGCCAGAGGGGGTGCCCTCTACGAGCAGTACTTC,-,TRBJ2-7,TRBV7-2
CASSGLINEKLFF,TGTGCCAGTAGTGGGCTGATTAATGAAAAACTGTTTTTT,-,TRBJ1-4,TRBV19
CASSLGGPNEKLFF,TGTGCCAGCAGCTTAGGGGGCCCTAATGAAAAACTGTTTTTT,TRBD1,TRBJ1-4,TRBV5-6
CASSSQGATYEQYF,TGTGCCAGCAGTTCACAGGGGGCAACCTACGAGCAGTACTTC,TRBD1,TRBJ2-7,TRBV5-4